The 21 T cell receptor beta chains below come from one sample, sequenced in a study of cytomegalovirus exposure and HLA in healthy donors. Use of 60 Vbeta and 13 Jbeta primers characterized the PCR. Method: immunoSEQ multiplex PCR; TCRdb's copy keeps in-frame clones and lacks some. The data hold about 120,000 clones, with roughly 80% observed a single time. Sequencing was done on a sample of PBMCs. The receptors here all came from a man under 40 in good health and CMV-seronegative.

V gene TRBV19 combines with J gene TRBJ2-3; no definite D call. This CDR3 contains 13 residues. The V and J ends lost 5 bases and 1 base respectively, with 7 bases between them. CDR1 and CDR2 (germline): LNHDA, SQIVND (reference sequence). Here the CDR3 DNA reads TGTGCCAGTAGTGTTACTGGCACAGATACGCAGTATTTT. It specifies CASSVTGTDTQYF. Full variable domain (rest looked up from reference TRBV19 and TRBJ2-3): DGGITQSPKYLFRKEGQNVTLSCEQNLNHDAMYWYRQDPGQGLRLIYYSQIVNDFQKGDIAEGYSVSREKKESFPLTVTSAQKNPTAFYLCASSVTGTDTQYFGPGTRLTVL.

V is TRBV23-1 and J is TRBJ1-6; D unresolved. TRBV23-1 belongs to the ORF category, with a function that is uncertain. The V end lost 2 bases, the J end lost 5 bases, and 19 bases lay between the germline ends. The CDR3 runs 18 residues. CDR3 amino acids: CASSQRRARQGNNSPLHF. The CDR3, as DNA: TGCGCCAGCAGTCAAAGGAGGGCTCGACAAGGAAATAATTCACCCCTCCACTTT.

The chain has TRBV27 and TRBJ2-1, with 9 bases lining up with TRBD2. This CDR3 has 16 amino acids. Trimming took 2 bases from V and 3 from J; bases not matched to a gene: 5. The germline gives CDR1 MNHEY, CDR2 SMNVEV (reference sequence). CDR3 DNA: TGTGCCAGCAGTTTACGGGGTAGCGGGGGCTACAATGAGCAGTTCTTC. It encodes CASSLRGSGGYNEQFF.

This clone was seen more than once but under ten times. The V and J genes are TRBV5-8 and TRBJ2-5; D might be TRBD1 (6 bases). V was clipped by 4 bases and J by 2 bases, with 21 bases between them. CDR3 length: 17 residues. The V gene's germline CDR1 is SGHTS and CDR2 YDEGEE. The CDR3 nucleotides read TGTGCCAGCAGCCCGGTACAGGGCGGACATTTTCAAGAGACCCAGTACTTC. This sequence encodes CASSPVQGGHFQETQYF.

This clone was counted only a few times. The V call is TRBV5-6, the J call TRBJ1-6; TRBD1 aligns across 10 bases. The CDR3 consists of 15 residues. J was trimmed by 9 bases and V by 3 bases; bases with no gene match: 6. The germline V gene encodes CDR1 SGHDT and CDR2 YYEEEE. The CDR3 loop is CASSSLDRGGSPLHF. The CDR3 nucleotides read TGTGCCAGCAGCTCTTTGGACAGGGGGGGTTCACCCCTCCACTTT.

This rearrangement joins TRBV7-6 to TRBJ1-2, with TRBD1 as a possible D gene (5 bases). CDR3 length equals 13 residues. From germline, CDR1 is SGHVS and CDR2 FNYEAQ. V was pared by 4 bases and J by 8 bases, with 14 bases between. CDR3 nucleotides: TGTGCCAGCAGCTCCAGGGTAGGCCGCGGCTACACCTTC. Protein sequence: CASSSRVGRGYTF.

This CDR3 is CASSQDRRGPYEQYF. The CDR3 DNA follows: TGTGCCAGCAGCCAAGATCGGCGGGGCCCCTACGAGCAGTACTTC. The chain uses TRBV4-2 and TRBJ2-7, with D maybe TRBD2 (6 bases). CDR1 is LGHNA, CDR2 YNFKEQ, per germline. CDR3 length equals 15 residues. V dropped 0 bases and J dropped 2 bases, with 11 bases sitting between them.

The chain carries TRBV6-6 and TRBJ1-4; TRBD1 agrees at 9 bases. There are 15 residues in the CDR3. CDR1 and CDR2 from the germline V gene are MNHNY and SVGAGI (reference sequence). V lost 3 bases, J lost 10 bases, and 9 bases stayed unmatched. CDR3 DNA: TGTGCCAGCAGTTATAACCGGGACAGGGTTGGAAAACTGTTTTTT. It is translated as CASSYNRDRVGKLFF.

Turning to this clone: This sample includes further DNA sequences coding for the same CDR3. The CDR3: CASSLGPGNYGYTF. In DNA form, the CDR3 reads TGCGCCAGCAGCCTCGGACCGGGGAACTATGGCTACACCTTC. The chain couples TRBV5-1 to TRBJ1-2; the D is unclear. From germline, CDR1 is SGHRS and CDR2 YFSETQ. The CDR3 runs 14 residues. Trimming took off 4 bases at V and 2 bases at J, with 12 bases between the two ends.

This chain joins TRBV14 and TRBJ2-7, with unresolved D. CDR1 and CDR2 from the germline V gene are SGHDN and FVKESK. Trimming pared 3 bases from V and 0 bases from J, leaving 12 bases between. The CDR3 has 15 amino acids. The CDR3 sequence is CASSHRSMASYEQYF. The CDR3, as DNA: TGTGCCAGCAGCCACAGGTCGATGGCCTCCTACGAGCAGTACTTC.

The J gene is TRBJ2-7, the V gene TRBV7-6, with a possible D match to TRBD2 (6 bases). Trimming took off 4 bases at V and 4 bases at J, with 23 bases between the two ends. In germline, CDR1 is SGHVS, CDR2 FNYEAQ. The CDR3 has 17 amino acids. CDR3 nucleotide sequence: TGTGCCAGCAGCTCACGACAAGGTGGAGGGTTTCGGTACGAGCAGTACTTC. Protein product: CASSSRQGGGFRYEQYF.

This chain uses TRBV18 with TRBJ2-5; D is unclear. TRBJ2-7 explains the end of the DNA better; the J call may be wrong. The germline V gene encodes CDR1 KGHSH and CDR2 LQKENI. This CDR3 comprises 15 residues. The chain's CDR3 is CASSPLDSPTYEQYF. The CDR3 DNA reads as TGTGCCAGCTCACCCCTAGACTCTCCCACCTACGAGCAGTACTTC.

The chain uses TRBV9 and TRBJ2-2; D might be TRBD1 (5 bases). The germline V and J ends were trimmed by 4 bases and 4 bases, with 11 bases remaining between them. The CDR3 loop spans 14 amino acids. Germline V gene data show CDR1 as SGDLS and CDR2 as YYNGEE. The CDR3 DNA follows: TGTGCCAGCAGCCCCCAAGACAGCACCGGGGAGCTGTTTTTT. Its protein product is CASSPQDSTGELFF.

The rearrangement uses TRBV30 and TRBJ2-3; D possibly corresponds to TRBD2 (6 bases). Per the germline V gene, CDR1 is GTSNPN and CDR2 is SVGIG (reference sequence). The CDR3 is made up of 13 amino acids. V lost 5 bases and J 4 bases, leaving 13 bases between the germline ends. CDR3 DNA: TGTGCCTGGCAACGGAGGGAGGCAGATACGCAGTATTTT. It encodes CAWQRREADTQYF.

The chain links TRBV19 to TRBJ2-7; TRBD1 aligns across 8 bases. After removal of 7 bases from V and 2 bases from J, the junction contained 7 bases not matched to a gene. This CDR3 has 14 amino acids. Germline lookup yields CDR1 LNHDA and CDR2 SQIVND (reference sequence). The CDR3 sequence: CASTGTGAAYEQYF. CDR3 in DNA: TGTGCCAGTACCGGGACAGGAGCCGCCTACGAGCAGTACTTC.

The chain joins TRBV6-1 to TRBJ2-7, with 8 bases lining up with TRBD1. This CDR3 is 15 amino acids long. Unmatched junction bases numbered 10, after V lost 2 bases and J lost 7 bases. Germline V CDR1 and CDR2: MNHNS, SASEGT. Here the CDR3 DNA reads TGTGCCAGCAGTGAAAGGAGGGACAGGACGGGGGAGCAGTACTTC. Amino acids: CASSERRDRTGEQYF.

This chain uses TRBV2 with TRBJ1-4; D gene uncertain. Germline V gene lookup returns CDR1 SNHLY and CDR2 FYNNEI. Trimming took off 3 bases at V and 14 bases at J, with 22 bases between the two ends. This CDR3 has 15 amino acids. The CDR3 region is CASSDPGVGGQWLFF. CDR3 bases: TGTGCCAGCAGTGATCCGGGAGTTGGTGGCCAATGGCTGTTTTTT.

The DNA of the CDR3 is TGTGCCAGCAGTTTGACGACGGGAGGCAATCAGCCCCAGCATTTT. Its translation is CASSLTTGGNQPQHF. The chain recombines TRBV27 with TRBJ1-5; unclear D gene. CDR1 is MNHEY, CDR2 SMNVEV, per germline (reference sequence). V was trimmed by 3 bases and J by 2 bases, leaving 11 bases between them. The CDR3 length is 15 residues.

The chain employs TRBV4-2 and TRBJ1-2; TRBD1 is a possible D gene (6 bases). V lost 8 bases, J lost 8 bases, and 21 bases lay in between. This CDR3 region has 14 residues. CDR1 is LGHNA, CDR2 YNFKEQ, per germline. The CDR3 loop reads CASSQNAGAEGYTF. The CDR3 DNA is TGTGCCAGCTCCCAAAACGCGGGGGCGGAGGGCTACACCTTC.

The chain employs TRBV10-1 and TRBJ1-6; D not certain. Germline V gene sequence: CDR1 WNHNN, CDR2 SYGVQD (reference sequence). V lost 5 bases, J lost 8 bases, and 10 bases lay in between. This CDR3 comprises 13 residues. The CDR3 loop is CASSPEPDSPLHF. In DNA, the CDR3 is TGCGCCAGCAGTCCCGAACCGGATTCACCCCTCCACTTT.

This sequence joins TRBV9 and TRBJ1-1, with 8 bases identical to TRBD1. Germline loops: CDR1 SGDLS, CDR2 YYNGEE. The V gene end was trimmed by 5 bases and the J gene end by 2 bases; junction bases not matched to a gene: 8. CDR3 size: 15 residues. The CDR3 reads CASRLRRGQNTEAFF. The CDR3 nucleotides are TGTGCCAGCAGACTTCGCAGGGGGCAAAACACTGAAGCTTTCTTT.